This T cell receptor (beta chain) originates from a study of blood T cell repertoires in COVID-19. Whole-study context: Sites across the United States, Italy and Spain contributed samples from acute and convalescent COVID-19. PBMCs, B-cell-depleted T cells, or T cells provided the cDNA or gDNA that made up the material.

Authors' data handling: Nucleated cell counts were estimated from reference gene primer amplification. Only in-frame clones appear in the TCRdb table, and some are missing; sequencing was by immunoSEQ multiplex PCR. V and J calls and clone size follow that table, whereas D and trimming were derived from the DNA. The sample lists about 270,000 clones; 85% were seen once. V was clipped by 6 bases and J by 10 bases, with 14 bases between them. CDR3 length: 12 amino acids. The germline CDR1 and CDR2 sequences are SNHLY and FYNNEI. V usage is TRBV2 and J usage is TRBJ2-3; no clear D gene. Sequenced material: peripheral blood. This receptor was obtained from a woman aged 45-65 years with active or convalescent COVID-19. Here the CDR3 DNA reads TGTGCCAGCAGCTCCGGGTCCCATCCGCAGTATTTT. It translates to CASSSGSHPQYF.